The 12 T cell receptor beta chains below were found in one sample sequenced in a study of CD8+ T cells in alopecia areata (dated by TCRdb to 2017 to 2018). The time point label of this sample denotes: roughly 26 weeks on oral tofacitinib. In the paper's terms, the treatment or condition label means: oral pan-JAK inhibitor, 5-10 mg twice daily. The protocol used for the library was the immunoSEQ multiplex PCR assay. For TCR sequencing, RNA was extracted from every sample and reverse transcribed into cDNA to serve as template. The clones in this table, taken by TCRdb from immuneACCESS, are in-frame only. Not every clone is retained; where verified, under half of the shortfall comes from an unresolved V gene, and the cause of the rest is unknown. Within this sample are approximately 110,000 clones, with 50% to 75% of them counted one time only. The ten largest clones capture more than 9% of the sample.

This sample comprised CD8+ T cells sorted from blood, obtained at week 24, from a patient treated with tofacitinib. Every receptor here comes from a human donor with alopecia areata.

The chain links TRBV13 to TRBJ2-7; D assignment may be TRBD1 or TRBD2 (5 bases each). Trimming took off 5 bases at V and 5 bases at J, with 16 bases between the two ends. The CDR3 is 14 amino acids. Germline loops: CDR1 PRHDT, CDR2 FYEKMQ (reference sequence). This chain's CDR3 is CASSISRGENEQYF. The CDR3 DNA follows: TGTGCCAGCAGCATCTCGAGAGGGGAAAACGAGCAGTACTTC.

The table lists this clone with a few counts. This sequence joins TRBV6-5 and TRBJ2-3; TRBD2 agrees at 12 bases. The V and J ends lost 1 base and 2 bases, in that order; junction bases with no gene match: 1. CDR3 length equals 16 residues. Germline V gene sequence: CDR1 MNHEY, CDR2 SVGAGI. In DNA, the CDR3 is TGTGCCAGCAGTTACTGGACTAGCGGGGCCACAGATACGCAGTATTTT. It encodes CASSYWTSGATDTQYF.

The V and J genes are TRBV5-4 and TRBJ1-3; D uncertain. In germline, CDR1 is SGHNT, CDR2 YYREEE (reference sequence). CDR3 length: 16 residues. V dropped 1 base and J dropped 0 bases, with 11 bases sitting between them. Here the CDR3 DNA reads TGTGCCAGCAGCTTGTCTCCGAGGGACTCTGGAAACACCATATATTTT. Translating gives CASSLSPRDSGNTIYF.

The gene calls are TRBV25-1 and TRBJ1-6; weak D call: TRBD1 (6 bases). V gave up 1 base and J gave up 9 bases, with 10 bases separating them. The CDR3 runs to 14 residues. CDR1 MGHDK and CDR2 SYGVNS come from the germline V gene. CDR3 sequence reads: CASSEWGAGSPLHF. CDR3 sequence (DNA): TGTGCCAGCAGTGAATGGGGGGCTGGTTCACCCCTCCACTTT.

The J gene is TRBJ2-7, the V gene TRBV27, with a weak D call TRBD1 (5 bases). Germline CDR1 is MNHEY and CDR2 is SMNVEV (reference sequence). The CDR3 consists of 13 residues. Trimming removed 8 bases at V and 5 bases at J, with 16 bases between. The CDR3 DNA sequence: TGTGCCAGCGGGGCCAGTGGGGCCCACGAGCAGTACTTC. This encodes CASGASGAHEQYF.

This clone was detected a few times. This sequence joins TRBV11-2 and TRBJ1-5; D possibly corresponds to TRBD1 (6 bases). Germline V lookup: CDR1 SGHAT, CDR2 FQNNGV. Between the trimmed V and J ends, which lost 5 bases and 0 bases, there was a span of 11 bases. The CDR3 runs 15 residues. The CDR3 loop reads CASSVNRDSNQPQHF. Here the CDR3 DNA reads TGTGCCAGCAGCGTAAACAGGGATAGCAATCAGCCCCAGCATTTT.

J is TRBJ2-6 and V is TRBV9; maybe TRBD1 (6 bases). The germline CDR1 and CDR2 sequences are SGDLS and YYNGEE. This CDR3 spans 17 amino acids. The V end lost 0 bases, the J end lost 2 bases, and 12 bases lay between the germline ends. The CDR3 is CASSVAGAETGANVLTF. For the CDR3, the DNA is TGTGCCAGCAGCGTAGCAGGGGCAGAAACTGGGGCCAACGTCCTGACTTTC.

V and J are TRBV27 and TRBJ1-5; D is undetermined. Germline loops: CDR1 MNHEY, CDR2 SMNVEV (reference sequence). The V and J ends lost 4 bases and 2 bases respectively, with 15 bases between them. This CDR3 has 16 residues. CDR3 coding DNA: TGTGCCAGCAGTTCCCCCGCCAGTGGGGGCAATCAGCCCCAGCATTTT. This translates into CASSSPASGGNQPQHF.

This clone has just a few counts. The gene calls are TRBV6-5 and TRBJ2-7; D remains unclear. The CDR3 extends over 14 amino acids. V was clipped by 4 bases and J by 0 bases, with 10 bases between them. Germline CDR1 and CDR2: MNHEY and SVGAGI. The CDR3 region has the DNA TGTGCCAGCAGTTTCCGGGCCGACTCCTACGAGCAGTACTTC. This encodes CASSFRADSYEQYF.

The V call is TRBV7-8, the J call TRBJ2-3; D is perhaps TRBD2 (6 bases). Trimming shortened V by 4 bases and J by 1 base, and 15 bases separated the two germline ends. CDR1 and CDR2 from the germline V gene are SGHVS and FQNEAQ. The CDR3 runs to 16 residues. In DNA, the CDR3 is TGTGCCAGCAGCTCGTTTAGCGGAGAACGCACAGATACGCAGTATTTT. It is translated as CASSSFSGERTDTQYF. Full variable domain (outside the CDR3, taken from reference TRBV7-8 and TRBJ2-3): GAGVSQSPRYKVAKRGQDVALRCDPISGHVSLFWYQQALGQGPEFLTYFQNEAQLDKSGLPSDRFFAERPEGSVSTLKIQRTQQEDSAVYLCASSSFSGERTDTQYFGPGTRLTVL.

The V gene is TRBV30, the J gene TRBJ1-1, with TRBD1 identical over 7 bases. The CDR3 is made up of 13 amino acids. The V gene's germline CDR1 is GTSNPN and CDR2 SVGIG (reference sequence). V dropped 4 bases and J dropped 4; count of bases not matched to a gene: 6. CDR3: CAWTTGEGTEAFF. The CDR3 nucleotides read TGTGCCTGGACCACAGGGGAGGGCACTGAAGCTTTCTTT.

This CDR3 is CASSEYGSGPYTEAFF. The CDR3 nucleotides are TGTGCCAGCAGTGAATATGGGAGTGGTCCGTACACTGAAGCTTTCTTT. V gene TRBV25-1 combines with J gene TRBJ1-1; D is unclear. This CDR3 contains 16 residues. Germline values: CDR1 MGHDK, CDR2 SYGVNS. V gave up 0 bases and J gave up 3 bases, with 14 bases separating them.